Listed here are 28 T cell receptor beta chains from one sample, sequenced in a study of vaccination effects on CD4 cells after COVID-19. Viral peptide pools were used in the ViraFEST assay to expand antigen-specific CD4+ T cells, and sequencing came afterward. After more than 8 days in culture, the CD4+ T cells were isolated. The vaccine recipients had no prior SARS-CoV-2 infection, with negative nucleocapsid antibodies. Data came from immunoSEQ multiplex PCR; TCRdb stores just in-frame clones and leaves some out. Found here are approximately 20,000 clones, 65% to 75% of them singletons; the top ten hold over 20%. No antigen has been assigned to these receptors. The input for sequencing was CD4+ T cells from PBMCs cultured with HCoV-NL63 spike peptides, taken before COVID-19 vaccination. The receptors come from a human donor who received a COVID-19 vaccine.

The chain has TRBV5-1 and TRBJ2-1; 10 positions match TRBD2. After removal of 1 base from V and 0 bases from J, the junction contained 4 bases not matched to a gene. The CDR3 loop spans 17 amino acids. The germline V gene encodes CDR1 SGHRS and CDR2 YFSETQ. For the CDR3, the DNA is TGCGCCAGCAGCTTGACTAGCGGGGTAAGCTCCTACAATGAGCAGTTCTTC. Its protein product is CASSLTSGVSSYNEQFF.

The chain carries TRBV6-5 and TRBJ1-2; 11 bases line up with TRBD1. The J segment lost 8 bases and the V segment lost 2 bases, leaving 4 bases of the junction unmatched. The germline CDR1 and CDR2 sequences are MNHEY and SVGAGI. The CDR3 has 14 amino acids. CDR3 nucleotide sequence: TGTGCCAGCAGTTACGGGACAGGGGGAAGGGGCTACACCTTC. Protein product: CASSYGTGGRGYTF.

V is TRBV6-2 or TRBV6-3 and J is TRBJ1-1, with 7 bases that match TRBD1. This CDR3 has 15 amino acids. The V gene end was trimmed by 5 bases and the J gene end by 1 base; junction bases not matched to a gene: 7. CDR1 is MNHEY, CDR2 SVGEGT, per germline. Here the CDR3 reads CASSATGSANTEAFF. CDR3 coding DNA: TGTGCCAGCAGTGCGACAGGGTCGGCGAACACTGAAGCTTTCTTT.

In its sample, this clone was seen a few times. The chain employs TRBV6-2 or TRBV6-3 and TRBJ1-2, with no clear D. This CDR3 region has 15 residues. The V end lost 3 bases, the J end lost 5 bases, and 16 bases lay between the germline ends. Germline CDR1 MNHEY, CDR2 SVGEGT. CDR3: CASSYTLRSLYGYTF. The CDR3, as DNA: TGTGCCAGCAGTTATACGCTACGAAGTCTATATGGCTACACCTTC.

This clone was recorded only once. The J gene is TRBJ1-1, the V gene TRBV3-1 (or the pseudogene TRBV3-2); D uncertain. Germline lookup yields CDR1 LGHDT and CDR2 YNNKEL (reference sequence). There are 14 residues in the CDR3. V lost 1 base to trimming and J lost 0 bases, with 6 bases between them. This CDR3 reads CASSQVAVNTEAFF. CDR3 coding DNA: TGTGCCAGCAGCCAAGTGGCAGTGAACACTGAAGCTTTCTTT.

In this sample, this clone is medium-sized. V and J are TRBV7-9 and TRBJ1-4; D not resolved. V lost 2 bases and J 6 bases, leaving 7 bases between the germline ends. Germline V CDR1 and CDR2: SEHNR, FQNEAQ (reference sequence). The CDR3 runs 13 residues. CDR3 sequence: CASSLRLDEKLFF. CDR3 DNA: TGTGCCAGCAGCTTAAGGCTGGATGAAAAACTGTTTTTT.

This clone was seen just once. The rearrangement joins TRBV19 to TRBJ1-5; D gene unclear. V was pared by 1 base and J by 1 base, with 8 bases between. The CDR3 runs 15 residues. The germline CDR1 and CDR2 sequences are LNHDA and SQIVND (reference sequence). Here the CDR3 reads CASSIVRSSNQPQHF. CDR3 DNA sequence: TGTGCCAGTAGTATAGTGCGTAGCAGCAATCAGCCCCAGCATTTT.

The chain carries TRBV28 and TRBJ1-5; D uncertain. CDR1 is MDHEN, CDR2 SYDVKM, per germline. Trimming removed 3 bases at V and 7 bases at J, with 7 bases between. The CDR3 contains 12 residues. This CDR3 is CASSFFMQPQHF. The CDR3, as DNA: TGTGCCAGCAGTTTTTTTATGCAGCCCCAGCATTTT. Combining the CDR3 with reference TRBV28 and TRBJ1-5 gives the whole variable domain DVKVTQSSRYLVKRTGEKVFLECVQDMDHENMFWYRQDPGLGLRLIYFSYDVKMKEKGDIPEGYSVSREKKERFSLILESASTNQTSMYLCASSFFMQPQHFGDGTRLSIL.

This chain connects TRBV6-2 or TRBV6-3 to TRBJ1-1; no clear D. V gave up 2 bases and J gave up 4 bases, with 8 bases separating them. The CDR3 contains 13 residues. The germline V gene encodes CDR1 MNHEY and CDR2 SVGEGT. CDR3: CASSYREGTEAFF. The CDR3 DNA sequence: TGTGCCAGCAGTTACAGGGAGGGCACTGAAGCTTTCTTT.

The chain employs TRBV25-1 and TRBJ2-1; possible D gene TRBD1, 6 bases. Between the trimmed V and J ends, which lost 2 bases and 9 bases, there was a span of 17 bases. Germline V gene lookup returns CDR1 MGHDK and CDR2 SYGVNS. The CDR3 runs to 15 residues. Here the CDR3 DNA reads TGTGCCAGCAGTGAAGTAGGCGACAGGCAGGGTGAGCAGTTCTTC. Protein sequence: CASSEVGDRQGEQFF.

This rearrangement joins TRBV11-2 to TRBJ1-1, with no clear D. The CDR3 loop spans 13 amino acids. Germline CDR1 is SGHAT and CDR2 is FQNNGV. Trimming took off 2 bases at V and 3 bases at J, with 7 bases between the two ends. The CDR3 protein is CASSLLPDTEAFF. CDR3 nucleotides: TGTGCCAGCAGCTTACTTCCGGACACTGAAGCTTTCTTT.

The chain uses TRBV6-5 and TRBJ1-2; the match to TRBD1 covers 8 bases. Germline CDR1 and CDR2: MNHEY and SVGAGI. The CDR3 sequence is 13 residues long. Losses at the gene ends were 3 bases for V and 7 bases for J; bases not matched to a gene: 4. The CDR3 spells CASSYFGQGGYTF. CDR3 nucleotide sequence: TGTGCCAGCAGTTATTTCGGACAGGGTGGCTACACCTTC.

The V call is TRBV7-8, the J call TRBJ1-1; TRBD1 agrees at 10 bases. CDR3 length: 14 amino acids. Germline V gene data show CDR1 as SGHVS and CDR2 as FQNEAQ. Trimming cost V 5 bases and J 11 bases; bases outside gene matches: 11. The DNA for the CDR3 is TGTGCCAGCAGCATCGACCATCGGACAGGGGGGGCTTTCTTT. Amino acids: CASSIDHRTGGAFF.

This clone occurred a few times. This chain links TRBV7-3 with TRBJ2-7; 10 bases map to TRBD2. The germline CDR1 and CDR2 sequences are SGHTA and FQGTGA. The CDR3 extends over 13 amino acids. J was trimmed by 4 bases and V by 4 bases; bases with no gene match: 1. The CDR3 sequence is CASSSSGGYEQYF. The CDR3 bases are TGTGCCAGCAGCTCTAGCGGGGGTTACGAGCAGTACTTC. Supplemented by reference TRBV7-3 and TRBJ2-7, the full variable domain reads GAGVSQTPSNKVTEKGKYVELRCDPISGHTALYWYRQSLGQGPEFLIYFQGTGAADDSGLPNDRFFAVRPEGSVSTLKIQRTERGDSAVYLCASSSSGGYEQYFGPGTRLTVT.

The chain combines TRBV5-8 with TRBJ2-3; D is uncertain. The V gene lost 0 bases and the J gene lost 5 bases, with 10 bases spanning the gap. The CDR3 totals 14 residues. Germline CDR1 is SGHTS and CDR2 is YDEGEE. CDR3 in amino acids: CASSLGVVLDTQYF. The CDR3 DNA follows: TGTGCCAGCAGCTTGGGCGTAGTCCTAGATACGCAGTATTTT.

The J gene is TRBJ1-3, the V gene TRBV7-2, with TRBD1 identical over 9 bases. J gave up 2 bases and V 4 bases, and 3 bases lay outside the gene matches. Germline CDR1 SGHTA, CDR2 FQGNSA. This CDR3 region has 15 residues. DNA for the CDR3: TGTGCCAGCAGCTCCCGGACAGGGGCTGGAAACACCATATATTTT. It codes for CASSSRTGAGNTIYF.

This clone was seen more than once but under ten times. The J gene is TRBJ2-2, the V gene TRBV4-2, with 12 bases identical to TRBD2. After removal of 4 bases from V and 1 base from J, the junction contained 1 base not matched to a gene. CDR3 size: 16 residues. Germline CDR1 is LGHNA and CDR2 is YNFKEQ. The CDR3 bases are TGTGCCAGCAGCCGGGGACTAGCGGGGAACACCGGGGAGCTGTTTTTT. Its translation is CASSRGLAGNTGELFF.

The chain has TRBV3-1 (or the pseudogene TRBV3-2) and TRBJ2-1; 7 bases map to TRBD1. The germline gives CDR1 LGHDT, CDR2 YNNKEL (reference sequence). With V trimmed by 1 base and J by 6 bases, 3 bases remained unmatched. The CDR3 has 14 amino acids. This CDR3 reads CASSQGGTANEQFF. The CDR3 DNA is TGTGCCAGCAGCCAAGGGGGGACAGCCAATGAGCAGTTCTTC.

The chain couples TRBV6-6 to TRBJ1-2; TRBD1 might be the D (5 bases). The CDR3 is 13 residues long. V dropped 6 bases and J dropped 4 bases, with 12 bases sitting between them. CDR1 MNHNY and CDR2 SVGAGI come from the germline V gene (reference sequence). CDR3 amino acids: CASRLTEPYGYTF. CDR3 DNA sequence: TGTGCCAGCAGATTGACAGAACCCTATGGCTACACCTTC.

The CDR3 sequence is CASSRDPGQGAWETQYF. The CDR3 nucleotides read TGTGCCAGCAGCCGGGACCCGGGACAGGGGGCCTGGGAGACCCAGTACTTC. The V gene is TRBV7-9, the J gene TRBJ2-5, with TRBD1 matching over 12 bases. This CDR3 has 17 amino acids. Germline V gene sequence: CDR1 SEHNR, CDR2 FQNEAQ (reference sequence). The J segment lost 5 bases and the V segment lost 5 bases, leaving 12 bases of the junction unmatched.

This clone was seen once. The V and J genes are TRBV29-1 and TRBJ1-1; tentative D call: TRBD1 (5 bases). Germline lookup yields CDR1 SQVTM and CDR2 ANQGSEA. Trimming cost V 7 bases and J 1 base, with 16 bases left between them. This CDR3 contains 14 residues. The CDR3 region has the DNA TGCAGCGCCCGAGGACGACAGAAGAACACTGAAGCTTTCTTT. Translation gives CSARGRQKNTEAFF.

This clone was recorded a few times. This rearrangement joins TRBV2 to TRBJ2-7, with D possibly matching TRBD1 (5 bases). In germline, CDR1 is SNHLY, CDR2 FYNNEI. V lost 7 bases, J lost 5 bases, and 15 bases lay in between. This CDR3 region has 13 residues. CDR3 loop: CASTPGQGNEQYF. CDR3 in DNA: TGTGCCAGCACCCCGGGCCAGGGTAACGAGCAGTACTTC.

This clone appeared once. V is TRBV13 and J is TRBJ1-1; TRBD1 aligns across 7 bases. With V trimmed by 2 bases and J by 3 bases, 3 bases remained unmatched. Germline CDR1 is PRHDT and CDR2 is FYEKMQ (reference sequence). This CDR3 contains 14 residues. The CDR3 loop is CASSLNRGDTEAFF. The CDR3 DNA follows: TGTGCCAGCAGCTTAAACAGGGGAGACACTGAAGCTTTCTTT.

This clone was counted a few times. This rearrangement joins TRBV5-4 to TRBJ2-2; 8 nucleotides align to TRBD2. After removal of 4 bases from V and 6 bases from J, the junction contained 5 bases not matched to a gene. Germline V gene data show CDR1 as SGHNT and CDR2 as YYREEE (reference sequence). The CDR3 contains 14 residues. CDR3 amino acids: CASSAEAGAGELFF. CDR3 bases: TGTGCCAGCAGCGCTGAAGCGGGAGCCGGGGAGCTGTTTTTT.

To note about this clone: Relative to the germline gene, one junction end is altered; a read error may explain this. The J gene is TRBJ1-4, the V gene TRBV7-7; perhaps TRBD1 as D (5 bases). This CDR3 has 16 residues. Germline CDR1 is SSHAT and CDR2 is FNYEAQ (reference sequence). The CDR3 region is CASSARDAQEREKLFF. CDR3 nucleotides: TGTGCTAGCAGCGCGCGGGACGCCCAAGAGCGTGAAAAACTGTTTTTT.

The chain links TRBV6-2 or TRBV6-3 to TRBJ2-7, with D tentatively TRBD1 (5 bases). The CDR3 covers 13 residues. With 2 bases removed from V and 5 bases from J, the gap between germline ends came to 10 bases. Germline CDR1 MNHEY, CDR2 SVGEGT. In DNA form, the CDR3 reads TGTGCCAGCAGTTACACAGGAACGCACGAGCAGTACTTC. Translation: CASSYTGTHEQYF.

The CDR3 region has the DNA TGTGCCAGCAGCAGAACAGGGGGCCCCAAAAACATTCAGTACTTC. It is translated as CASSRTGGPKNIQYF. The V and J genes are TRBV9 and TRBJ2-4; 9 nucleotides agree with TRBD1. The ends lost 4 bases at V and 2 bases at J; junction bases unmatched: 4. Germline V gives CDR1 SGDLS, CDR2 YYNGEE. This CDR3 region has 15 residues.

This clone was observed a few times. The V call is TRBV7-2, the J call TRBJ2-7; D remains unclear. The germline gives CDR1 SGHTA, CDR2 FQGNSA. Trimming removed 4 bases from V and 0 bases from J, with 13 bases in between. This CDR3 has 15 residues. The CDR3 DNA sequence: TGTGCCAGCAGCTCCGGGCGTGGCTTCTCCTACGAGCAGTACTTC. Translating it yields CASSSGRGFSYEQYF.